The 4 T cell receptor beta chains in this list originate from one sample, sequenced in a study of blood T cell repertoires in COVID-19. Generated by immunoSEQ multiplex PCR, the TCRdb table keeps only in-frame clones and is missing some. This sample yields 220,000 or so clones, of which about 80% are seen a single time; about 1.3% belongs to the top ten. The sequenced sample was PBMCs or T cells enriched from blood (not recorded which). The receptors derive from a woman in her thirties or forties with acute COVID-19.

CDR3 amino acids: CASSPSGLVNQPQHF. CDR3 coding DNA: TGTGCCAGCAGCCCATCCGGGTTGGTCAATCAGCCCCAGCATTTT. The V gene is TRBV7-2, the J gene TRBJ1-5; D gene uncertain. Trimming took off 5 bases at V and 3 bases at J, with 14 bases between the two ends. Germline CDR1 and CDR2: SGHTA and FQGNSA. This CDR3 comprises 15 residues.

This sequence joins TRBV24-1 and TRBJ2-5; D may be TRBD1 (6 bases). The CDR3 runs to 13 residues. V was cut by 10 bases and J by 3 bases, with 14 bases left in between. From germline, CDR1 is KGHDR and CDR2 SFDVKD. The CDR3 is CATGQGSEETQYF. CDR3 nucleotide sequence: TGTGCCACAGGTCAGGGGTCAGAAGAGACCCAGTACTTC.

V gene TRBV19 combines with J gene TRBJ1-3; D gene ambiguous. CDR3 length equals 17 residues. Deletions cut 3 bases from V and 0 bases from J, with 15 bases between. Germline CDR1 and CDR2: LNHDA and SQIVND (reference sequence). The CDR3, as DNA: TGTGCCAGTAGTATCCCCGGGTCTCCCACCTCTGGAAACACCATATATTTT. It encodes CASSIPGSPTSGNTIYF.

The genes are TRBV6-2 or TRBV6-3 and TRBJ2-4, with D tentatively TRBD1 (5 bases). V lost 4 bases, J lost 6 bases, and 13 bases lay in between. From germline, CDR1 is MNHEY and CDR2 SVGEGT. The CDR3 length is 14 residues. CDR3 loop: CASSSRSGINIQYF. In nucleotides, the CDR3 is TGTGCCAGCAGTTCTCGTTCAGGGATAAACATTCAGTACTTC.